This T cell receptor beta chain came from a study of blood T cells in healthy people across ages. Study-wide results and caveats: PBMC samples, being unsorted, prevented any conclusive comparison of naive and antigen-experienced cells.

The CDR3 contains 15 residues. Germline lookup yields CDR1 SGHTA and CDR2 FQGNSA. Comments on this clonotype: Its antigen is still unknown.

For the second PCR, which ran for roughly 7 to 11 cycles, a sample-barcoded 5' primer and a J-beta primer mix were used. TCRdb redid the calling of the 5' RACE reads with MiXCR, one entry per CDR3 protein. The sample shows 850,000 to 1,100,000 distinct CDR3 sequences, less than 45% of them seen only once. The chain has TRBV7-2 and TRBJ2-7, with 9 bases fitting TRBD1. The J call could be wrong; TRBJ2-5 is a better fit for the DNA end. The sequencing sample was made of blood. The clonotype was recovered from a man younger than 35 in good health. CDR3 residues: CASSLPGQGRETQYF. CDR3 DNA: TGTGCCAGCAGCCTTCCCGGACAGGGGAGAGAGACCCAGTACTTC.